A single sample is the source of the 22 T cell receptor beta chains below, sequenced in a study of shared clonotypes between healthy human individuals (TCRdb year 2020). The method was the immunoSEQ multiplex PCR assay. Drawn from immuneACCESS, this table holds only the in-frame rearrangements with V and J called that TCRdb kept. Clones are partly lost; checked studies trace under half to an unresolved V gene and leave the rest unexplained. Counted in this sample were roughly 2.6 million clones; approximately 94% of them appeared once. Over 0.12% of the sample is in the top ten clones. The sample consisted of naive CD4+ T cells sorted from blood. Interpreted using the paper, the cell subset or site label stands for: CD45RA+ positively selected. All receptors come from a man between 18 and 35 years old in good health.

The V call is TRBV30, the J call TRBJ2-3; 7 nucleotides agree with TRBD2. Germline loops: CDR1 GTSNPN, CDR2 SVGIG (reference sequence). Trimming removed 2 bases from V and 2 bases from J; junction bases left unmatched: 7. This CDR3 is 15 amino acids long. The chain's CDR3 is CAWSPAGADTDTQYF. CDR3 bases: TGTGCCTGGAGTCCGGCGGGAGCCGACACAGATACGCAGTATTTT.

The V gene is TRBV11-2, the J gene TRBJ2-1, with 13 positions matching TRBD2. J gave up 6 bases and V 5 bases, and 13 bases lay outside the gene matches. Germline CDR1 reads SGHAT; CDR2 reads FQNNGV. The CDR3 spans 18 residues. CDR3 DNA sequence: TGTGCCAGCAGCCAACGAGGTGGACTAGCGGGGGCTGGCAATGAGCAGTTCTTC. This gives the protein CASSQRGGLAGAGNEQFF.

The rearrangement joins TRBV9 to TRBJ1-6; TRBD1 aligns across 9 bases. V was clipped by 4 bases and J by 8 bases; unmatched bases: 10. The germline CDR1 and CDR2 sequences are SGDLS and YYNGEE. The CDR3 totals 16 residues. CDR3 region: CASSPSTGGRYSPLHF. The CDR3 DNA reads as TGTGCCAGCAGCCCCTCGACAGGGGGTCGATATTCACCCCTCCACTTT.

This rearrangement joins TRBV27 to TRBJ1-4, with no clear D. The CDR3 runs 14 residues. In germline, CDR1 is MNHEY, CDR2 SMNVEV (reference sequence). Trimming removed 3 bases at V and 7 bases at J, with 12 bases between. The CDR3 spells CASSFTREGEKLFF. CDR3 nucleotide sequence: TGTGCCAGCAGTTTTACACGGGAAGGTGAAAAACTGTTTTTT.

V gene TRBV2 combines with J gene TRBJ2-3, with 7 bases that match TRBD2. CDR3 size: 17 residues. Germline CDR1 reads SNHLY; CDR2 reads FYNNEI. V lost 6 bases, J lost 1 base, and 13 bases stayed unmatched. The CDR3 DNA reads as TGTGCCAGCAGAGTTCAGGGAGGGGTTGGTGGCACAGATACGCAGTATTTT. It specifies CASRVQGGVGGTDTQYF.

The chain recombines TRBV6-6 with TRBJ1-1; D not certain. The CDR3 totals 14 residues. Trimming took 1 base from V and 3 from J, leaving 9 bases between them. CDR1 MNHNY and CDR2 SVGAGI come from the germline V gene (reference sequence). The CDR3 sequence: CASSYLNPDTEAFF. The CDR3 region has the DNA TGTGCCAGCAGTTACTTAAATCCGGACACTGAAGCTTTCTTT.

This sequence joins TRBV19 and TRBJ2-5; no clear D. Trimming stripped 2 bases from V and 1 base from J, with 8 bases between. The CDR3 length is 14 residues. Germline CDR1 is LNHDA and CDR2 is SQIVND (reference sequence). CDR3 residues: CASSIRHPQETQYF. Written as DNA, the CDR3 is TGTGCCAGTAGTATAAGGCACCCCCAAGAGACCCAGTACTTC.

V is TRBV10-2 and J is TRBJ2-3; D gene unclear. CDR1 is WSHSY, CDR2 SAAADI, per germline. V lost 8 bases and J 10 bases, leaving 16 bases between the germline ends. This CDR3 has 12 amino acids. The CDR3 region has the DNA TGCGCCAGCGAAGGTCCATGGGGTTCGCAGTATTTT. Translation gives CASEGPWGSQYF.

The chain uses TRBV7-9 and TRBJ1-5; 7 positions agree with TRBD1. Trimming at V came to 5 bases and at J to 5 bases, leaving 9 bases not matched to a gene. This CDR3 has 15 residues. Germline lookup yields CDR1 SEHNR and CDR2 FQNEAQ (reference sequence). The CDR3 DNA reads as TGTGCCAGCAGCCAAGGAGGGGGCAGCCATCAGCCCCAGCATTTT. Translating it yields CASSQGGGSHQPQHF.

The chain has TRBV5-1 and TRBJ1-4, with unresolved D. The germline V gene has CDR1 SGHRS and CDR2 YFSETQ. Trimming took 0 bases from V and 2 from J, leaving 14 bases between them. The CDR3 length is 17 residues. This chain's CDR3 is CASSLEGIRWTNEKLFF. The CDR3 nucleotides are TGCGCCAGCAGCTTGGAGGGAATACGGTGGACTAATGAAAAACTGTTTTTT.

This clone showed up just once. The rearrangement joins TRBV9 to TRBJ2-5; a possible D gene is TRBD1 (6 bases). Trimming shortened V by 0 bases and J by 5 bases, and 14 bases separated the two germline ends. The germline CDR1 and CDR2 sequences are SGDLS and YYNGEE. This CDR3 spans 15 amino acids. CDR3 in DNA: TGTGCCAGCAGCGTAGTGTCAGGGGCCTCGGAGACCCAGTACTTC. Translated: CASSVVSGASETQYF.

This clone has a handful of counts. The J gene is TRBJ1-6, the V gene TRBV7-2, with no clear D. Trimming shortened V by 5 bases and J by 10 bases, and 12 bases separated the two germline ends. The CDR3 length is 13 residues. Germline CDR1 and CDR2: SGHTA and FQGNSA. Here the CDR3 reads CASSVEKDSPLHF. The CDR3 DNA reads TGTGCCAGCAGCGTGGAAAAGGACTCACCCCTCCACTTT.

This sequence joins TRBV30 and TRBJ2-2, with 8 bases lining up with TRBD2. CDR3 length: 17 amino acids. V gave up 2 bases and J gave up 7 bases; unmatched junction bases: 15. Per germline, CDR1 GTSNPN and CDR2 SVGIG (reference sequence). In DNA form, the CDR3 reads TGTGCCTGGAGTCATTCCTCTCGCGGGGGGTCTGGCGGGGAGCTGTTTTTT. Translating gives CAWSHSSRGGSGGELFF.

This clone was picked up one time. V is TRBV10-3 and J is TRBJ2-5, with 9 bases aligning to TRBD2. This CDR3 comprises 14 residues. Germline V CDR1 and CDR2: ENHRY, SYGVKD. V was clipped by 7 bases and J by 5 bases; unmatched bases: 8. The CDR3 protein is CAITGLAGIETQYF. In DNA form, the CDR3 reads TGTGCCATCACGGGCCTAGCGGGAATCGAGACCCAGTACTTC.

Comment on this clone: The same CDR3 also results from other DNA sequences found in this sample. The chain is built from TRBV27 and TRBJ1-6; 7 positions match TRBD1. The V and J ends lost 5 bases and 5 bases, in that order; junction bases with no gene match: 3. CDR1 is MNHEY and CDR2 is SMNVEV in the germline V gene (reference sequence). CDR3 length: 14 residues. Here the CDR3 DNA reads TGTGCCAGCAGTCCGGGGACAGATAATTCACCCCTCCACTTT. Its translation: CASSPGTDNSPLHF.

The gene calls are TRBV4-3 and TRBJ2-3; D not certain. The CDR3 extends over 21 amino acids. CDR1 LGHNA and CDR2 YSLEER come from the germline V gene. The V end lost 0 bases, the J end lost 2 bases, and 27 bases lay between the germline ends. CDR3: CASSQDYYGAPRLGYTDTQYF. The CDR3 coding sequence is TGCGCCAGCAGCCAAGACTATTATGGAGCGCCGAGGTTAGGCTACACAGATACGCAGTATTTT.

Worth noting for this clone: The same CDR3 also results from other DNA sequences found in this sample. The chain links TRBV11-2 to TRBJ1-2, with D uncertain. This CDR3 has 13 residues. V was pared by 3 bases and J by 4 bases, with 9 bases between. Per the germline V gene, CDR1 is SGHAT and CDR2 is FQNNGV. CDR3 amino acids: CASSLGSGYGYTF. CDR3 in DNA: TGTGCCAGCAGCTTGGGGTCGGGCTATGGCTACACCTTC.

V usage is TRBV5-1 and J usage is TRBJ1-5, with 9 bases matching TRBD1. With 3 bases clipped from V and 4 bases from J, the junction kept 5 bases outside the gene matches. The germline V gene encodes CDR1 SGHRS and CDR2 YFSETQ. The CDR3 sequence is 15 residues long. The CDR3 here is CASSWGQGTNQPQHF. CDR3 nucleotides: TGCGCCAGCAGCTGGGGACAGGGCACTAATCAGCCCCAGCATTTT.

In its sample, this clone was seen once. The sample contains more than one DNA sequence encoding this CDR3. The chain is built from TRBV7-2 and TRBJ1-6, with D unclear. V was trimmed by 2 bases and J by 10 bases, leaving 6 bases between them. In germline, CDR1 is SGHTA, CDR2 FQGNSA. The CDR3 has 12 residues. The CDR3 loop is CASSLMGSPLHF. Written as DNA, the CDR3 is TGTGCCAGCAGCTTAATGGGATCACCCCTCCACTTT.

The chain employs TRBV4-1 and TRBJ2-1; 11 bases line up with TRBD2. V dropped 1 base and J dropped 2; count of bases not matched to a gene: 4. Germline V gene data show CDR1 as MGHRA and CDR2 as YSYEKL. The CDR3 has 17 residues. The CDR3 here is CASSQVLAGVTYNEQFF. The DNA for the CDR3 is TGCGCCAGCAGCCAAGTACTAGCGGGAGTTACCTACAATGAGCAGTTCTTC.

The chain employs TRBV21-1 and TRBJ1-2. TRBV21-1 is designated a pseudogene. This CDR3 is built from 13 residues. CDR3 in amino acids: CASSGDSNYGYTF. The CDR3 DNA reads TGTGCCAGCAGCGGGGATTCGAACTATGGCTACACCTTC.

The rearrangement joins TRBV28 to TRBJ2-7; no reliable D call. The CDR3 is made up of 12 amino acids. V shed 4 bases and J shed 6 bases, with 10 bases lying between them. Germline assignment: CDR1 MDHEN and CDR2 SYDVKM. Here the CDR3 DNA reads TGTGCCAGCAGTTCCCTGACATCCGAGCAGTACTTC. Protein product: CASSSLTSEQYF.